Listed below are T cell receptor gamma chains from one sample, sequenced in a study of Vδ1+ human thymocytes. TCRdb called clones from the multiplex PCR reads again using CATT. This table has about 36,000 gamma-chain clones, 20% appearing once. Material for sequencing was Vdelta1+ gamma-delta thymocytes from the thymus. The receptors were gathered from a girl under three years old who had congenital heart surgery. The CDR3 runs from the conserved cysteine through the conserved F or W. Each record gives: J gene, clone size, V gene, CDR3 protein, CDR3 DNA. Only part of the rows carry a size: once, few, many, or a class if the clone is expanded.

j_gene: TRGJP1
abundance: .
v_gene: TRGV2
CDR3aa: CATWDATGHTPGWFKIF
CDR3nt: TGTGCCACCTGGGACGCTACCGGGCATACCCCTGGTTGGTTCAAGATATTT

j_gene: TRGJ1/TRGJ2
abundance: .
v_gene: TRGV3
CDR3aa: CATWDRHVYKKLF
CDR3nt: TGTGCCACCTGGGACAGGCATGTTTATAAGAAACTCTTT

j_gene: TRGJP2
abundance: .
v_gene: TRGV8
CDR3aa: CATCPFWGRHWIKTF
CDR3nt: TGTGCCACCTGTCCCTTTTGGGGACGACATTGGATCAAGACGTTT

j_gene: TRGJ1/TRGJ2
abundance: medium-sized
v_gene: TRGV8
CDR3aa: CATWDRYYKKLF
CDR3nt: TGTGCCACCTGGGATAGGTATTATAAGAAACTCTTT

j_gene: TRGJ1/TRGJ2
abundance: .
v_gene: TRGV3
CDR3aa: CATWDRLRLF
CDR3nt: TGTGCCACCTGGGACAGGCTAAGACTCTTT

j_gene: TRGJ1/TRGJ2
abundance: .
v_gene: TRGV4
CDR3aa: CATWDEQYKKLF
CDR3nt: TGTGCCACCTGGGATGAACAATATAAGAAACTCTTT

j_gene: TRGJ1/TRGJ2
abundance: few
v_gene: TRGV3
CDR3aa: CATWDRLIGYKKLF
CDR3nt: TGTGCCACCTGGGACAGGCTGATAGGGTATAAGAAACTCTTT

j_gene: TRGJ1/TRGJ2
abundance: .
v_gene: TRGV2
CDR3aa: CATWDGPRDYYKKLF
CDR3nt: TGTGCCACCTGGGACGGGCCGCGGGATTATTATAAGAAACTCTTT

j_gene: TRGJP2
abundance: few
v_gene: TRGV4
CDR3aa: CATWDGRGSDWTKTF
CDR3nt: TGTGCCACCTGGGATGGGCGCGGTAGTGATTGGACCAAGACGTTT

j_gene: TRGJ1/TRGJ2
abundance: few
v_gene: TRGV3
CDR3aa: CATWDVWEKLF
CDR3nt: TGTGCCACCTGGGACGTGTGGGAGAAACTCTTT

j_gene: TRGJP2
abundance: .
v_gene: TRGV2
CDR3aa: CATWDRFPLDGIKTF
CDR3nt: TGTGCCACCTGGGACAGGTTCCCTCTAGACGGGATCAAGACGTTT

j_gene: TRGJ1/TRGJ2
abundance: few
v_gene: TRGV3
CDR3aa: CATWARGKKLF
CDR3nt: TGTGCCACCTGGGCCCGGGGGAAGAAACTCTTT

j_gene: TRGJ1/TRGJ2
abundance: few
v_gene: TRGV4
CDR3aa: CATWDVLRYKKLF
CDR3nt: TGTGCCACCTGGGATGTCTTGCGTTATAAGAAACTCTTT

j_gene: TRGJP2
abundance: few
v_gene: TRGV9
CDR3aa: CALWEVHLSSDWIKTF
CDR3nt: TGTGCCTTGTGGGAGGTGCATTTGAGTAGTGATTGGATCAAGACGTTT

j_gene: TRGJP2
abundance: .
v_gene: TRGV8
CDR3aa: CATSPPSPHYSSDWIKTF
CDR3nt: TGTGCCACCTCTCCACCATCCCCCCATTATAGTAGTGATTGGATCAAGACGTTT

j_gene: TRGJ1/TRGJ2
abundance: few
v_gene: TRGV2
CDR3aa: CATWDGRRLF
CDR3nt: TGTGCCACCTGGGACGGGAGACGGCTCTTT

j_gene: TRGJ1/TRGJ2
abundance: few
v_gene: TRGV9
CDR3aa: CAWRNYYKKLF
CDR3nt: TGTGCCTGGAGAAATTATTATAAGAAACTCTTT

j_gene: TRGJ1/TRGJ2
abundance: .
v_gene: TRGV8
CDR3aa: CATWEEHYKKLF
CDR3nt: TGTGCCACCTGGGAAGAACATTATAAGAAACTCTTC

j_gene: TRGJ1/TRGJ2
abundance: few
v_gene: TRGV4
CDR3aa: CATWDGPVYYKKLF
CDR3nt: TGTGCCACCTGGGATGGGCCAGTTTATTATAAGAAACTCTTT

j_gene: TRGJ1/TRGJ2
abundance: .
v_gene: TRGV4
CDR3aa: CATWDGPGHYKKLF
CDR3nt: TGTGCCACCTGGGATGGGCCAGGCCATTATAAGAAACTCTTT

j_gene: TRGJ1/TRGJ2
abundance: few
v_gene: TRGV3
CDR3aa: CATWRSYYKKLF
CDR3nt: TGTGCCACCTGGAGAAGTTATTATAAGAAACTCTTT

j_gene: TRGJ1/TRGJ2
abundance: .
v_gene: TRGV9
CDR3aa: CALWEVHAGYYYKKLF
CDR3nt: TGTGCCTTGTGGGAGGTGCACGCGGGGTATTATTATAAGAAACTCTTT

j_gene: TRGJP2
abundance: few
v_gene: TRGV9
CDR3aa: CALWEVHGSYLREMYSSDWIKTF
CDR3nt: TGTGCCTTGTGGGAGGTGCACGGCTCCTATTTAAGGGAGATGTATAGTAGTGATTGGATCAAGACGTTT

j_gene: TRGJ1/TRGJ2
abundance: .
v_gene: TRGV2
CDR3aa: CATTYKKLF
CDR3nt: TGTGCCACCACGTATAAGAAACTCTTT

j_gene: TRGJ1/TRGJ2
abundance: .
v_gene: TRGV3
CDR3aa: CATWDRLRYYKKLF
CDR3nt: TGTGCCACCTGGGACAGGCTAAGGTATTATAAGAAACTCTTT

j_gene: TRGJ1/TRGJ2
abundance: .
v_gene: TRGV8
CDR3aa: CAPNLRGRGLLKLF
CDR3nt: TGTGCTCCAAATCTTAGAGGGCGGGGCCTTTTAAAACTCTTT

j_gene: TRGJ1/TRGJ2
abundance: .
v_gene: TRGV8
CDR3aa: CATWDPRYYYKKLF
CDR3nt: TGTGCCACCTGGGACCCGAGATATTATTATAAGAAACTCTTT

j_gene: TRGJ1/TRGJ2
abundance: .
v_gene: TRGV4
CDR3aa: CATWDGPQEKLF
CDR3nt: TGTGCCACCTGGGATGGGCCTCAGGAGAAACTCTTT

j_gene: TRGJP
abundance: .
v_gene: TRGV9
CDR3aa: CALWEVLGQELGKKIKVF
CDR3nt: TGTGCCTTGTGGGAGGTGCTTGGACAAGAGTTGGGCAAAAAAATCAAGGTATTT

j_gene: TRGJP2
abundance: few
v_gene: TRGV2
CDR3aa: CATWDGPTRIKTF
CDR3nt: TGTGCCACCTGGGACGGGCCGACAAGGATCAAGACGTTT

j_gene: TRGJ1/TRGJ2
abundance: .
v_gene: TRGV3
CDR3aa: CATWVKLGEKLF
CDR3nt: TGTGCCACCTGGGTTAAGCTCGGGGAGAAACTCTTT

j_gene: TRGJ1/TRGJ2
abundance: .
v_gene: TRGV3
CDR3aa: CATWDRGGYYKKLF
CDR3nt: TGTGCCACCTGGGACAGGGGAGGCTATTATAAGAAACTCTTT

j_gene: TRGJ1/TRGJ2
abundance: .
v_gene: TRGV9
CDR3aa: CALWRYGDKKLF
CDR3nt: TGTGCCTTGTGGAGATATGGGGATAAGAAACTCTTT

j_gene: TRGJ1/TRGJ2
abundance: medium-sized
v_gene: TRGV4
CDR3aa: CATWVYYKKLF
CDR3nt: TGTGCCACCTGGGTATATTATAAGAAACTCTTT

j_gene: TRGJ1/TRGJ2
abundance: .
v_gene: TRGV2
CDR3aa: CATRDENKKLF
CDR3nt: TGTGCCACCCGGGACGAAAATAAGAAACTCTTT

j_gene: TRGJ1/TRGJ2
abundance: few
v_gene: TRGV8
CDR3aa: CATWPEPNYYKKLF
CDR3nt: TGTGCCACCTGGCCCGAACCGAATTATTATAAGAAACTCTTT

j_gene: TRGJ1/TRGJ2
abundance: medium-sized
v_gene: TRGV9
CDR3aa: CALWEVHGKLF
CDR3nt: TGTGCCTTGTGGGAGGTGCACGGGAAACTCTTT